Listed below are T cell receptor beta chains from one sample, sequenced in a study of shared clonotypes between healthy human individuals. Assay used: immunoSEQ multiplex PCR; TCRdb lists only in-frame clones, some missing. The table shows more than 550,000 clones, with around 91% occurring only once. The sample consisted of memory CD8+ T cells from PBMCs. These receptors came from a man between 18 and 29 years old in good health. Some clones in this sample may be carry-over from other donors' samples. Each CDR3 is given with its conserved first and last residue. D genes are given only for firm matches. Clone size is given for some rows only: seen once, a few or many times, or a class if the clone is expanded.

CASSLLTRFSYNEQFF,TGCGCCAGCAGCTTGCTTACTAGATTCTCCTACAATGAGCAGTTCTTC,TRBV5-1,.,TRBJ2-1,.
CASSPDRVGTEAFF,TGTGCCAGCAGTCCCGACAGGGTCGGCACTGAAGCTTTCTTT,TRBV6-5,.,TRBJ1-1,TRBD1
CAWTRTSGRHSGGQFF,TGTGCCTGGACAAGGACTAGCGGGAGGCACTCTGGGGGGCAGTTCTTC,TRBV30,.,TRBJ2-1,TRBD2
CASSMGTLHEQYF,TGTGCCAGTAGTATGGGGACACTCCACGAGCAGTACTTC,TRBV19,.,TRBJ2-7,.
CASSLGSLYEQYF,TGTGCCAGCAGCTTAGGTAGCCTCTACGAGCAGTACTTC,TRBV7-9,.,TRBJ2-7,.
CASSFFPPSGGYEQYF,TGTGCCAGCAGTTTTTTCCCCCCATCAGGGGGCTACGAGCAGTACTTC,TRBV27,.,TRBJ2-7,TRBD1
CASSTRLAGVHEQYF,TGTGCCAGCAGCACCCGACTAGCGGGAGTCCACGAGCAGTACTTC,TRBV13,.,TRBJ2-7,TRBD2
CATRADTQYF,TGTGCCACCCGGGCAGATACGCAGTATTTT,TRBV7-9,.,TRBJ2-3,.
CASSLLGSGQPQHF,TGTGCCAGCAGTTTATTAGGGTCGGGTCAGCCCCAGCATTTT,TRBV27,.,TRBJ1-5,.
CASSPGRHEQYF,TGCGCCAGCAGCCCCGGTCGGCACGAGCAGTACTTC,TRBV4-3,.,TRBJ2-7,.
CASSLIPGTGRYEQYF,TGCGCCAGCAGCCTCATCCCCGGGACAGGGCGCTACGAGCAGTACTTC,TRBV5-1,.,TRBJ2-7,TRBD1
CASRLREGSYEQYF,TGTGCCAGCAGGCTCAGGGAGGGCTCCTACGAGCAGTACTTC,TRBV5-8,.,TRBJ2-7,TRBD2
CASSLAGGDRRDEQYF,TGTGCCAGCAGCTTAGCAGGGGGCGACAGGCGGGACGAGCAGTACTTC,TRBV7-9,once,TRBJ2-7,TRBD1
CASCSGFHYNEQFF,TGTGCCAGCTGTTCGGGGTTCCACTACAATGAGCAGTTCTTC,TRBV28,.,TRBJ2-1,.
CASSLIVGEKLFF,TGTGCCAGCAGTTTAATTGTGGGGGAGAAACTGTTTTTT,TRBV28,.,TRBJ1-4,.
CASSQGGSYNEQFF,TGTGCCAGCAGCCAGGGGGGGTCTTACAATGAGCAGTTCTTC,TRBV16,.,TRBJ2-1,TRBD2
CASSPLRGHEQYF,TGTGCCAGCTCACCACTGAGGGGGCACGAGCAGTACTTC,TRBV18,.,TRBJ2-7,TRBD1
CASSVDGTAYEQYF,TGTGCCAGCAGCGTCGACGGGACAGCCTACGAGCAGTACTTC,TRBV7-3,.,TRBJ2-7,TRBD1
CASSVGTVPFF,TGTGCCAGCAGCGTAGGGACAGTCCCGTTCTTC,TRBV9,.,TRBJ2-1,.
CASTEDRGPYNEQFF,TGTGCCAGCACCGAGGACAGGGGGCCGTACAATGAGCAGTTCTTC,TRBV6-1,.,TRBJ2-1,TRBD1
CASSIDAGSASGFKGYTF,TGTGCCAGTAGTATTGACGCAGGGTCGGCCTCGGGGTTTAAGGGCTACACCTTC,TRBV19,.,TRBJ1-2,.
CASSERERDEQFF,TGTGCCAGCAGTGAACGGGAGCGGGATGAGCAGTTCTTC,TRBV6-4,.,TRBJ2-1,.
CASSSSPGSTDTQYF,TGTGCCAGCAGCTCCTCTCCGGGGAGCACAGATACGCAGTATTTT,TRBV7-9,.,TRBJ2-3,.
CASSQGGVPVYNEQFF,TGTGCCAGCAGCCAAGGCGGCGTTCCGGTATACAATGAGCAGTTCTTC,TRBV4-2,.,TRBJ2-1,.
CASSTTSGKVGEQFF,TGTGCCAGCAGTACAACTAGCGGGAAAGTTGGTGAGCAGTTCTTC,TRBV27,.,TRBJ2-1,TRBD2
CASSGVRGTQYF,TGTGCCAGCAGCGGGGTCCGGGGGACCCAGTACTTC,TRBV9,.,TRBJ2-5,.
CASSLKVQGGGEPQHF,TGTGCCAGCAGCTTAAAGGTCCAGGGGGGAGGGGAGCCCCAGCATTTT,TRBV7-8,.,TRBJ1-5,TRBD1
CASSLVWRNTGELFF,TGTGCCAGCAGCTTAGTCTGGAGAAACACCGGGGAGCTGTTTTTT,TRBV11-2,.,TRBJ2-2,.
CASSSPGQGSYGYTF,TGTGCCAGTAGTTCACCGGGACAGGGTTCGTATGGCTACACCTTC,TRBV19,.,TRBJ1-2,TRBD1
CASRSNTEAFF,TGTGCCAGCAGATCGAACACTGAAGCTTTCTTT,TRBV27,once,TRBJ1-1,.
CASSVERGHTDTQYF,TGTGCCAGCAGCGTAGAGAGGGGTCACACAGATACGCAGTATTTT,TRBV9,.,TRBJ2-3,.
CASSARPEETQYF,TGTGCCAGCAGCGCCCGACCCGAAGAGACCCAGTACTTC,TRBV7-9,.,TRBJ2-5,.
CASSYRGRRGTEAFF,TGTGCCAGCAGTTACAGGGGGCGCCGGGGCACTGAAGCTTTCTTT,TRBV6-6,.,TRBJ1-1,TRBD1
CASSQDRQVAYEQYF,TGCGCCAGCAGCCAAGATCGTCAGGTTGCCTACGAGCAGTACTTC,TRBV4-1,.,TRBJ2-7,.
CASSLTVDGYEQYF,TGTGCCAGCAGTTTAACCGTCGACGGTTACGAGCAGTACTTC,TRBV28,.,TRBJ2-7,.
CASSFVPTNTGELFF,TGTGCCAGCAGCTTCGTCCCAACGAACACCGGGGAGCTGTTTTTT,TRBV7-9,.,TRBJ2-2,.
CASSLVGSGNEKLFF,TGTGCCAGCAGCTTAGTCGGGTCGGGTAATGAAAAACTGTTTTTT,TRBV7-9,.,TRBJ1-4,.
CASSLQRSGEQYF,TGTGCCAGCAGCTTACAACGCAGTGGCGAGCAGTACTTC,TRBV7-9,.,TRBJ2-7,.
CASSQEVEIAGGPSYNEQFF,TGTGCCAGCAGCCAAGAGGTTGAGATAGCGGGAGGGCCCTCCTACAATGAGCAGTTCTTC,TRBV4-2,.,TRBJ2-1,TRBD2
CASSHSGTGGGETQYF,TGTGCCAGCAGTCACTCCGGGACAGGGGGCGGGGAGACCCAGTACTTC,TRBV9,.,TRBJ2-5,TRBD1
CASSSPTPGTGSYEQYF,TGTGCCAGCAGCTCCCCAACCCCCGGGACGGGTAGCTACGAGCAGTACTTC,TRBV7-8,.,TRBJ2-7,.
CASSHLAGAVGYEQYF,TGCGCCAGCAGCCACCTAGCGGGAGCAGTGGGATACGAGCAGTACTTC,TRBV4-3,.,TRBJ2-7,TRBD2
CSVEDMAPGGGYGYTF,TGCAGCGTTGAAGATATGGCCCCAGGGGGCGGCTATGGCTACACCTTC,TRBV29-1,.,TRBJ1-2,TRBD1
CAGLARGGTSYNEQFF,TGTGCCGGACTAGCGAGGGGAGGCACCTCCTACAATGAGCAGTTCTTC,TRBV30,once,TRBJ2-1,TRBD2
CASGRMTDTQYF,TGTGCCAGCGGAAGGATGACAGATACGCAGTATTTT,TRBV28,.,TRBJ2-3,.
CASSLRAGGYEQYF,TGTGCCAGCAGTTTAAGAGCGGGAGGGTACGAGCAGTACTTC,TRBV27,.,TRBJ2-7,TRBD2
CASRRTSGTDTQYF,TGTGCCAGCCGTCGGACTAGCGGCACAGATACGCAGTATTTT,TRBV28,.,TRBJ2-3,TRBD2
CASRLDRVTEAFF,TGTGCCAGCAGGCTCGACAGGGTGACTGAAGCTTTCTTT,TRBV6-5,once,TRBJ1-1,TRBD1
CASSIEPYNEQFF,TGTGCCAGTAGTATTGAACCCTACAATGAGCAGTTCTTC,TRBV19,.,TRBJ2-1,.
CATRTEAYEQYF,TGTGCCACCCGGACTGAAGCCTACGAGCAGTACTTC,TRBV6-5,once,TRBJ2-7,.
CASSSRWVSGRADEQFF,TGTGCCAGCAGTTCCCGTTGGGTTAGCGGGAGGGCCGATGAGCAGTTCTTC,TRBV28,.,TRBJ2-1,TRBD2
CATSRTSGNEQFF,TGTGCCACTTCACGGACTAGCGGGAATGAGCAGTTCTTC,TRBV19,.,TRBJ2-1,TRBD2
CASSYGTGGSYEQYF,TGTGCCAGCAGTTATGGGACAGGGGGCAGCTACGAGCAGTACTTC,TRBV6-5,.,TRBJ2-7,TRBD1
CARVTGNEKLFF,TGTGCCAGGGTTACAGGGAATGAAAAACTGTTTTTT,TRBV6-4,once,TRBJ1-4,.
CASSFSQTYEQYF,TGTGCCAGCAGTTTCTCGCAGACTTACGAGCAGTACTTC,TRBV27,.,TRBJ2-7,.
CASSVGRSSYNEQFF,TGCGCCAGCAGCGTGGGACGGAGCTCCTACAATGAGCAGTTCTTC,TRBV5-1,.,TRBJ2-1,.
CASSQEHRRVKNTEAFF,TGCGCCAGCAGCCAAGAACACAGGAGAGTAAAAAACACTGAAGCTTTCTTT,TRBV4-1,.,TRBJ1-1,.
CASSDGFNQFF,TGTGCCAGCAGTGACGGGTTTAATCAGTTCTTC,TRBV6-4,.,TRBJ2-1,.
CASTALAVSYNEQFF,TGTGCCAGCACCGCCCTAGCGGTCTCCTACAATGAGCAGTTCTTC,TRBV7-9,.,TRBJ2-1,TRBD2